A selection of T cell receptor beta chains follows, all from one sample in a study of blood T cell repertoires in COVID-19. Produced via immunoSEQ multiplex PCR; TCRdb's table is partial and in-frame only. This sample has 250,000 or so clones, with approximately 88% found just once. Sequencing was done on a sample of PBMCs or T cells enriched from blood (not recorded which). These receptors were taken from a woman in her thirties or forties who had been exposed to COVID-19. Both conserved end residues are part of each CDR3. Each record gives: J gene, clone size, V gene, D gene, CDR3 DNA, CDR3 protein. A D gene is named only where the DNA matches it firmly. Clone size is given for some rows only: seen once, a few or many times, or a class if the clone is expanded.

TRBJ2-4 - TRBV11-3 TRBD1 TGTGCCAGCAGCTCGATCGACAGGGGCAAAAACATTCAGTACTTC CASSSIDRGKNIQYF
TRBJ1-2 - TRBV2 TRBD1 TGTGCCAGCACCAGACAGGGACAGGGGGCGCGTGGCTACACCTTC CASTRQGQGARGYTF
TRBJ2-5 - TRBV4-3 - TGCGCCAGCAGCCAAGAGAGAGGGGGCCAAGAGACCCAGTACTTC CASSQERGGQETQYF
TRBJ1-5 - TRBV7-3 TRBD1 TGTGCCAGCAGCTCTCCGGGACAGGGGACTTTAATCAATCAGCCCCAGCATTTT CASSSPGQGTLINQPQHF
TRBJ2-4 - TRBV2 - TGTGCCAGCAGCGTGGGGAGTGACATTCAGTACTTC CASSVGSDIQYF
TRBJ2-1 - TRBV7-3 TRBD1 TGTGCCAGCAGCACGGGGACAGGGGTGAACAATGAGCAGTTCTTC CASSTGTGVNNEQFF
TRBJ2-1 - TRBV10-3 - TGTGCCATCAGTCGATGGCTCACCAACAACAATGAGCAGTTCTTC CAISRWLTNNNEQFF
TRBJ2-5 few TRBV15 - TGTGCCACCAGCACTCAGGACCAAGAGACCCAGTACTTC CATSTQDQETQYF
TRBJ1-3 - TRBV10-3 - TGTGCCATCAGGGGCGCCGACTCTGGAAACACCATATATTTT CAIRGADSGNTIYF
TRBJ1-2 - TRBV28 - TGTGCCAGCGGCCCAGGGGCATCTGTGGGCTACACCTTC CASGPGASVGYTF
TRBJ2-5 - TRBV11-3 - TGTGCCAGCAGCTTAGCGTCGGTGGGAGGGGGAGAGACCCAGTACTTC CASSLASVGGGETQYF
TRBJ1-1 - TRBV6-2/TRBV6-3 - TGTGCCAGCAGTCTCCAAGGGGGGGGTGAAGCTTTCTTT CASSLQGGGEAFF
TRBJ2-5 - TRBV2 TRBD1 TGTGCCAGCAGTGGGGACAGGGGGAGACAAGAGACCCAGTACTTC CASSGDRGRQETQYF
TRBJ1-2 - TRBV28 - TGTGCCAGCAGTACACAGGGTAACTATGGCTACACCTTC CASSTQGNYGYTF
TRBJ1-5 - TRBV6-5 - TGTGCCAGCAGTTACCCATACGGGCCCCAGCATTTT CASSYPYGPQHF
TRBJ1-2 - TRBV11-2 - TGTGCCAGCAGCGCGACAGCTTACTATGGCTACACCTTC CASSATAYYGYTF
TRBJ2-3 - TRBV7-9 TRBD2 TGTGCCAGCAGCGCCCCGGGCGGGAGTGAAAATACGCAGTATTTT CASSAPGGSENTQYF
TRBJ1-3 few TRBV7-2 TRBD1 TGTGCCAGCAGCCCCATCCCCGGGACAGGGGAATTAAATGCCATATATTTT CASSPIPGTGELNAIYF
TRBJ1-1 - TRBV5-4 - TGTGCCAGCAGCCTCGTAGGGGGGGAAATGAACACTGAAGCTTTCTTT CASSLVGGEMNTEAFF
TRBJ2-1 - TRBV7-9 - TGTGCCAGCAGCCCGCGAGCGGGCCTATACAATGAGCAGTTCTTC CASSPRAGLYNEQFF
TRBJ2-3 - TRBV9 TRBD2 TGTGCCAGCAGCGTAGGACTAGCGGGAGGGCCAGATACGCAGTATTTT CASSVGLAGGPDTQYF
TRBJ1-6 - TRBV13 TRBD1 TGTGCCAGCAGCGTCGGACAGGGGTTGATTTCACCCCTCCACTTT CASSVGQGLISPLHF